This TCR beta chain was found in a study of OX40 agonist ivuxolimab in advanced cancers. Assay used: immunoSEQ multiplex PCR; TCRdb lists only in-frame clones, some missing. The sample shows some 57,000 clones, roughly 90% of them seen only once. The length of the CDR3 is 14 residues. Trimming cost V 0 bases and J 7 bases, with 10 bases left between them. Germline lookup yields CDR1 SGHRS and CDR2 YFSETQ. The material sequenced was CD4+ or CD8+ T cells sorted from blood, taken in a trial of the OX40 agonist ivuxolimab. The chain recombines TRBV5-1 with TRBJ1-4; tentative D call: TRBD1 (6 bases). This clonotype was obtained from an adult with an advanced solid tumor such as melanoma, head and neck, liver or kidney cancer. The CDR3 coding sequence is TGCGCCAGCAGCTTGGCCGGACAGTTTGAAAAACTGTTTTTT. Translating it yields CASSLAGQFEKLFF.